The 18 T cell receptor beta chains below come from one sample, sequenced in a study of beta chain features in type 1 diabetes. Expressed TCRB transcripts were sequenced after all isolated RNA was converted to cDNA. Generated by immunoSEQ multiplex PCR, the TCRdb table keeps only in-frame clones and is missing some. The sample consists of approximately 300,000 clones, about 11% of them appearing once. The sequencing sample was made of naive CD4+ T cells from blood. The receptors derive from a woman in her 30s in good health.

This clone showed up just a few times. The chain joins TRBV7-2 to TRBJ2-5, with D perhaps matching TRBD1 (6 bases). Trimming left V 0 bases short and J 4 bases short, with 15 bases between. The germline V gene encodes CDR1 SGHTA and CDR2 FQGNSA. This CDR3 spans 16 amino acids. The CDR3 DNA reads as TGTGCCAGCAGCTTAGCTCCCTCTAGCAGGGGAGAGACCCAGTACTTC. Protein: CASSLAPSSRGETQYF.

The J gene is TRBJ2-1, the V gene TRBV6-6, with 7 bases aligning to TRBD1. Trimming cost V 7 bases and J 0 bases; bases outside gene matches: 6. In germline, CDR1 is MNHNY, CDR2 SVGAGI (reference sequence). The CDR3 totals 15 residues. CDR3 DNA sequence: TGTGCCAGCAACAGACAGGGAATCTCCTACAATGAGCAGTTCTTC. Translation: CASNRQGISYNEQFF.

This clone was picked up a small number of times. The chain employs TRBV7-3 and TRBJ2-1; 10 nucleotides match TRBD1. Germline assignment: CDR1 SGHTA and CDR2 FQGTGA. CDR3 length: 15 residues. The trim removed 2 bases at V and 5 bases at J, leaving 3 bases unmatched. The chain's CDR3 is CASSLVGQGNNEQFF. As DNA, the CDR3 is TGTGCCAGCAGCTTAGTGGGACAGGGGAACAATGAGCAGTTCTTC.

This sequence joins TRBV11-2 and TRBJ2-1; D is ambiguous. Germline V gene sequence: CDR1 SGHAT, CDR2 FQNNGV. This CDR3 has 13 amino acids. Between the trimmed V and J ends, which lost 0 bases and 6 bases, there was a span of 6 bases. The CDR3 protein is CASSLDRSNEQFF. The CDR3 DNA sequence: TGTGCCAGCAGCTTAGATCGCAGCAATGAGCAGTTCTTC.

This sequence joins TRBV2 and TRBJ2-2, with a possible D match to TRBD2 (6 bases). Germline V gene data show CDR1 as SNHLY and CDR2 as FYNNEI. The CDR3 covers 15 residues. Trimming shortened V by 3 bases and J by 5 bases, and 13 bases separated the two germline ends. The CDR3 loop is CASSDSGGRTGELFF. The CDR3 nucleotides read TGTGCCAGCAGTGATAGCGGAGGTCGGACCGGGGAGCTGTTTTTT. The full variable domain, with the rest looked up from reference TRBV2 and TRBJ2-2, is EPEVTQTPSHQVTQMGQEVILRCVPISNHLYFYWYRQILGQKVEFLVSFYNNEISEKSEIFDDQFSVERPDGSNFTLKIRSTKLEDSAMYFCASSDSGGRTGELFFGEGSRLTVL.

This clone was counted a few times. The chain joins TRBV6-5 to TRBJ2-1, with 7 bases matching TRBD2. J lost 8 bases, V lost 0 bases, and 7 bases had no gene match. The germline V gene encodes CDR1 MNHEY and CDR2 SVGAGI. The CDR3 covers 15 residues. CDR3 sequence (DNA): TGTGCCAGCAGTTACTCGTGGGGAGGGAGCGATGAGCAGTTCTTC. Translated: CASSYSWGGSDEQFF.

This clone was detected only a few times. The CDR3: CASSDGLAGVGYEQYF. CDR3 DNA: TGTGCCAGCAGTGACGGACTAGCGGGAGTAGGCTACGAGCAGTACTTC. This chain links TRBV28 with TRBJ2-7; 13 nucleotides align to TRBD2. CDR3 length: 16 amino acids. CDR1 MDHEN and CDR2 SYDVKM come from the germline V gene. V was pared by 5 bases and J by 3 bases, with 7 bases of the junction left unmatched.

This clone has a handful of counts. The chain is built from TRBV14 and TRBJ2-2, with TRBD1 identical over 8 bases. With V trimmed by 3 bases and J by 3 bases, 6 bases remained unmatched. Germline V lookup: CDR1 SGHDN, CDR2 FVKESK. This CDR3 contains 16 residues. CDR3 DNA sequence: TGTGCCAGCAGCCAGCGGACAGGGATGGACACCGGGGAGCTGTTTTTT. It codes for CASSQRTGMDTGELFF.

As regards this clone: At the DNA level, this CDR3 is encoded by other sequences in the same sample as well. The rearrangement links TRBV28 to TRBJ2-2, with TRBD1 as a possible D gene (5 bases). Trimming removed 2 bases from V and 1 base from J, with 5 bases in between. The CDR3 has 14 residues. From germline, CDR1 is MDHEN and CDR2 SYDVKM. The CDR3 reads CASSLGQNTGELFF. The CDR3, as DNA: TGTGCCAGCAGTTTAGGACAGAACACCGGGGAGCTGTTTTTT. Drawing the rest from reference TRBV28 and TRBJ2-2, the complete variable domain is DVKVTQSSRYLVKRTGEKVFLECVQDMDHENMFWYRQDPGLGLRLIYFSYDVKMKEKGDIPEGYSVSREKKERFSLILESASTNQTSMYLCASSLGQNTGELFFGEGSRLTVL.

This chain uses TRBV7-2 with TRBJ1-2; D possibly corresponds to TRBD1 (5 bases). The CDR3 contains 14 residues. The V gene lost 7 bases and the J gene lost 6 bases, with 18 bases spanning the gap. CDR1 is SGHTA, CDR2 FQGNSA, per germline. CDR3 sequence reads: CASTLETGLNGYTF. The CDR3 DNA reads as TGTGCCAGCACCCTCGAAACAGGATTGAATGGCTACACCTTC.

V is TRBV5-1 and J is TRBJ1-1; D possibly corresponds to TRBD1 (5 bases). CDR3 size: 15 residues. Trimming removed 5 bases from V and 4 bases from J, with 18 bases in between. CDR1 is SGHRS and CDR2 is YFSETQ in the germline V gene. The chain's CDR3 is CASRREDNMVTEAFF. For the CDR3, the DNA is TGCGCCAGCAGACGAGAGGACAACATGGTCACTGAAGCTTTCTTT.

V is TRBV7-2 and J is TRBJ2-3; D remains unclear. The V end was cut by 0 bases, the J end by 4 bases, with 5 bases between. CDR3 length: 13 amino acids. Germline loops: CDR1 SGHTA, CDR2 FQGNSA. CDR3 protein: CASSLALADTQYF. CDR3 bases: TGTGCCAGCAGCTTAGCCCTAGCAGATACGCAGTATTTT.

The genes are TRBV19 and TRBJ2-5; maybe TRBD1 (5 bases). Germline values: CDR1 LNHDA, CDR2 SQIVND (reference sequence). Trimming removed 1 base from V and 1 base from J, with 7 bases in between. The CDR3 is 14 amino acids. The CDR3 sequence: CASSIGGSQETQYF. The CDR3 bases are TGTGCCAGTAGTATAGGGGGCAGCCAAGAGACCCAGTACTTC.

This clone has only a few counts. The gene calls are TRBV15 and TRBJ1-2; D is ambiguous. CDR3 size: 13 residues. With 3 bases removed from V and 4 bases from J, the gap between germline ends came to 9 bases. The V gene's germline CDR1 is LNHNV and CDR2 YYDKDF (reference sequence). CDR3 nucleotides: TGTGCCACCAGCAGCAGTCACGCCTATGGCTACACCTTC. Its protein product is CATSSSHAYGYTF.

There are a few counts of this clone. The CDR3 here is CASSATGTSGSYEQYF. The CDR3 DNA is TGTGCCAGCAGCGCAACCGGGACTAGCGGCTCCTACGAGCAGTACTTC. This chain links TRBV9 with TRBJ2-7; 11 bases map to TRBD2. The trim removed 3 bases at V and 0 bases at J, leaving 5 bases unmatched. The CDR3 totals 16 residues. Per the germline V gene, CDR1 is SGDLS and CDR2 is YYNGEE. The variable domain in full, with the rest retrieved from reference TRBV9 and TRBJ2-7, is DSGVTQTPKHLITATGQRVTLRCSPRSGDLSVYWYQQSLDQGLQFLIQYYNGEERAKGNILERFSAQQFPDLHSELNLSSLELGDSALYFCASSATGTSGSYEQYFGPGTRLTVT.

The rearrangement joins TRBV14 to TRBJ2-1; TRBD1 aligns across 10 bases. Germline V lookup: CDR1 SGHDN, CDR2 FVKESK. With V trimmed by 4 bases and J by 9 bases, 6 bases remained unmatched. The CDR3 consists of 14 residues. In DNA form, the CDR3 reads TGTGCCAGCAGCCTTACGGACAGGGGGATTGAGCAGTTCTTC. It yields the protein CASSLTDRGIEQFF. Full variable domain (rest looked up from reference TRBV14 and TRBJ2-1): EAGVTQFPSHSVIEKGQTVTLRCDPISGHDNLYWYRRVMGKEIKFLLHFVKESKQDESGMPNNRFLAERTGGTYSTLKVQPAELEDSGVYFCASSLTDRGIEQFFGPGTRLTVL.

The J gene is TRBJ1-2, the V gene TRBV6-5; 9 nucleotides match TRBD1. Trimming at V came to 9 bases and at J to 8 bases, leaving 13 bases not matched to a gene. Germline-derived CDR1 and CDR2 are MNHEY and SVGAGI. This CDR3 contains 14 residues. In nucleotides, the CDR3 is TGTGCCAGTACGATGGGACAGGGACGTCAGGGCTACACCTTC. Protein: CASTMGQGRQGYTF.

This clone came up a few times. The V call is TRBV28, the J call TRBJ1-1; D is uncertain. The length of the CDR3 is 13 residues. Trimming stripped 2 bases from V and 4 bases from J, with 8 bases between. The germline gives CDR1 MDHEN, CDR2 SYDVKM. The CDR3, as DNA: TGTGCCAGCAGTTTACCGGGGAGCACTGAAGCTTTCTTT. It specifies CASSLPGSTEAFF.